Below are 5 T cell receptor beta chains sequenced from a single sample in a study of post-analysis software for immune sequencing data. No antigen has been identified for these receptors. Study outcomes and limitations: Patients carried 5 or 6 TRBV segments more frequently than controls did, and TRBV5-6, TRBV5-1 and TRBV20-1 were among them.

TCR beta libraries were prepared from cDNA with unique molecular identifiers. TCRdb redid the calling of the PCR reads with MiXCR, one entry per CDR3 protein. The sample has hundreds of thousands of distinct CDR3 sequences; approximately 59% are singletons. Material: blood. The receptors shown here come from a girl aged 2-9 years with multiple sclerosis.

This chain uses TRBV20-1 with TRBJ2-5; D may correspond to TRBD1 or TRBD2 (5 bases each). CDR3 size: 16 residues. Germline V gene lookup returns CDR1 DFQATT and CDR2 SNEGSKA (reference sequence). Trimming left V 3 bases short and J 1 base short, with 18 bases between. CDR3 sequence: CSASGLSGTLQETQYF. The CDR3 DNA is TGCAGTGCTAGTGGTTTGTCGGGGACCCTCCAAGAGACCCAGTACTTC.

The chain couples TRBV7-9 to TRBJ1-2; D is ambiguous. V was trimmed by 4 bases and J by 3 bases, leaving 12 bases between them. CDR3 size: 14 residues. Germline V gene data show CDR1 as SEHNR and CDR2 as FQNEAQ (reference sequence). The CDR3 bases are TGTGCCAGCAGCTCACGGACTGGCGACTATGGCTACACCTTC. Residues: CASSSRTGDYGYTF.

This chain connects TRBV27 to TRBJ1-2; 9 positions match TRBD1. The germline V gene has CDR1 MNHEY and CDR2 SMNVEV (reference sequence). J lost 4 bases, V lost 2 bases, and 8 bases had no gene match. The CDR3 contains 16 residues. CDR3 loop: CASSLDYGTGLYGYTF. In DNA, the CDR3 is TGTGCCAGCAGTTTAGATTACGGGACAGGGCTCTATGGCTACACCTTC.

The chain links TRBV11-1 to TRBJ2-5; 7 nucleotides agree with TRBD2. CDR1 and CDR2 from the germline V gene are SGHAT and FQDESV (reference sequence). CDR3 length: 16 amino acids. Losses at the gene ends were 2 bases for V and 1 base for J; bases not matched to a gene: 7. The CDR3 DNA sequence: TGTGCCAGCAGCTTAACCGGGCCGGGGGGCCAAGAGACCCAGTACTTC. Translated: CASSLTGPGGQETQYF.

CDR3 nucleotides: TGCAGTGCTAGAGTTCGACAGAGCACAGATACGCAGTATTTT. Amino acid sequence: CSARVRQSTDTQYF. This chain links TRBV20-1 with TRBJ2-3; possibly TRBD1 for D (5 bases). V was shortened by 1 base and J by 0 bases, with 8 bases between the two germline ends. The CDR3 runs to 14 residues. Germline V gene data show CDR1 as DFQATT and CDR2 as SNEGSKA (reference sequence).